This paragraph reports one TCR beta chain. Trimming removed 5 bases from V and 2 bases from J; junction bases left unmatched: 6. Germline CDR1 is SGHTA and CDR2 is FQGNSA. The CDR3 has 17 amino acids. Methods used by the authors: Scientists estimated how many nucleated cells there were by amplifying reference gene primers. The table came from immunoSEQ multiplex PCR; TCRdb's copy has only in-frame clones and leaves some out. V and J calls and clone size follow that table, whereas D and trimming were derived from the DNA. In the table there are a few hundred thousand clones, 92% of which are singletons. The entry originates in a study of blood T cell repertoires in COVID-19. The overall study: COVID-19 samples, acute and convalescent, were from the United States, Italy and Spain. The cDNA or gDNA used as material had been derived from T cells, B-cell-depleted T cells, or PBMCs.

This TCR came from a woman younger than 45 who had recovered from COVID-19. The specimen sequenced was PBMCs or T cells enriched from blood (not recorded which). The chain couples TRBV7-2 to TRBJ2-6, with 10 nucleotides matching TRBD2. CDR3 sequence (DNA): TGTGCCAGCAGCCCTCTAGCGGGGGAGGCTGGGGCCAACGTCCTGACTTTC. Translating gives CASSPLAGEAGANVLTF.